This T cell receptor (beta chain) was captured by sequencing in a study of cytomegalovirus exposure and HLA in healthy donors. Whole-study context: Roughly four fifths of 350 to 400 genotyped donors fell in the Caucasian-associated ancestry cluster. Study results and limitations: A highly shared variant cluster was judged a likely technical artifact.

In the PCR, 60 Vbeta and 13 Jbeta primers were used. In the authors' workflow: In a later analysis, approximately 73 million unique TCR beta chains included roughly 11 million shared by two or more donors. Assay: immunoSEQ multiplex PCR; the TCRdb copy retains only in-frame clones and omits some. The V and J calls and clone size were taken over from that table, and D and trimming were inferred from the DNA. The repertoire holds about 160,000 clones, with 70% to 80% as singletons. Looked up from germline, CDR1 is MNHEY and CDR2 is SVGAGI. V shed 5 bases and J shed 3 bases, with 11 bases lying between them. The CDR3 length is 13 residues. With regard to this clone: Its matching antigen is unknown.

This TCR was sampled from a human donor in good health. The rearrangement joins TRBV6-5 to TRBJ2-7; D is unclear. The specimen sequenced was PBMCs. The chain's CDR3 is CASSRQAYYEQYF. CDR3 nucleotide sequence: TGTGCCAGCAGTAGACAAGCATACTACGAGCAGTACTTC.